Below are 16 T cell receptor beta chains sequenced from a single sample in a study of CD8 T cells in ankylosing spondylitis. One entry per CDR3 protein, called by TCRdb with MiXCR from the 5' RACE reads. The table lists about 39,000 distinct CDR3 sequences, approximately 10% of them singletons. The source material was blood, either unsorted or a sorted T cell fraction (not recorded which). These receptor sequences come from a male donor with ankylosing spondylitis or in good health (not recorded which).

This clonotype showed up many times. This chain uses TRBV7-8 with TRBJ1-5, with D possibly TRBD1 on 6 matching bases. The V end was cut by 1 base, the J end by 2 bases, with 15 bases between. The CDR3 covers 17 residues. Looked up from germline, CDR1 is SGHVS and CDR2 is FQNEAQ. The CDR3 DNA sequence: TGTGCCAGCAGCTTAGATGGGCAGGGGCGACGCAATCAGCCCCAGCATTTT. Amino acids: CASSLDGQGRRNQPQHF.

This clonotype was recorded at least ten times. CDR3 in DNA: TGTGCCAGCAGTGGGGAGGGGACCGGCACCGGGGAGCTGTTTTTT. Encoded protein: CASSGEGTGTGELFF. J is TRBJ2-2 and V is TRBV2, with 7 bases aligning to TRBD2. V trimming: 4 bases; J trimming: 4 bases; junction bases outside the gene matches: 6. Germline V gene sequence: CDR1 SNHLY, CDR2 FYNNEI. The CDR3 is 15 residues long.

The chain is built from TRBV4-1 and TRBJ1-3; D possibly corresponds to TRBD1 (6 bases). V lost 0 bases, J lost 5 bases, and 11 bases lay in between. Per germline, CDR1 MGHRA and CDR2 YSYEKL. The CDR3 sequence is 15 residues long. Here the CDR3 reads CASSQEGQWRNTIYF. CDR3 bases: TGCGCCAGCAGCCAAGAAGGACAGTGGCGAAACACCATATATTTT.

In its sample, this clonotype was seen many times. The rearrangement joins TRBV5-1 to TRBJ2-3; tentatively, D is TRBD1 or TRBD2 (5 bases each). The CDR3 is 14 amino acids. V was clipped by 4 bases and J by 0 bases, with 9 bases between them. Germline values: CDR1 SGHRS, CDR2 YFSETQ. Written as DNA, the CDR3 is TGCGCCAGCAGCCGGGACCCTAGCACAGATACGCAGTATTTT. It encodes CASSRDPSTDTQYF.

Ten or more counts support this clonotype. The chain's CDR3 is CASSLDRVSGNTIYF. The CDR3, as DNA: TGTGCCAGCAGCTTGGATCGGGTCTCTGGAAACACCATATATTTT. This chain joins TRBV5-6 and TRBJ1-3, with unresolved D. Germline V lookup: CDR1 SGHDT, CDR2 YYEEEE. V shed 0 bases and J shed 0 bases, with 7 bases lying between them. This CDR3 is 15 amino acids long.

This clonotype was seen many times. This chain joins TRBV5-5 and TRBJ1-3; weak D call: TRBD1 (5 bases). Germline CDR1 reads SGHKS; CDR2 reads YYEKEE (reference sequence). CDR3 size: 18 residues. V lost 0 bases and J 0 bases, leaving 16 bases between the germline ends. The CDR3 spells CASSLGTRGHPSGNTIYF. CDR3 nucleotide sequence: TGTGCCAGCAGCTTGGGGACAAGAGGACATCCCTCTGGAAACACCATATATTTT. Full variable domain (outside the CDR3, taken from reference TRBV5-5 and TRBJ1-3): DAGVTQSPTHLIKTRGQQVTLRCSPISGHKSVSWYQQVLGQGPQFIFQYYEKEERGRGNFPDRFSARQFPNYSSELNVNALLLGDSALYLCASSLGTRGHPSGNTIYFGEGSWLTVV.

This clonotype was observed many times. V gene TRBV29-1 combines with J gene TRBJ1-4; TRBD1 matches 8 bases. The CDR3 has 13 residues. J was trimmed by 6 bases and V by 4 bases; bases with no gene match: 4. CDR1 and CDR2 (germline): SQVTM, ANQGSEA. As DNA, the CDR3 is TGCAGCGTTGTTAAGACAGGGGATGAAAAACTGTTTTTT. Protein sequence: CSVVKTGDEKLFF.

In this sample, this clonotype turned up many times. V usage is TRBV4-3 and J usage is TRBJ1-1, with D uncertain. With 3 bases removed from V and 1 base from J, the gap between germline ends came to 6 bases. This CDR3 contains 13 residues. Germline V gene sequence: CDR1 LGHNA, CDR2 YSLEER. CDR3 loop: CASSHGRNTEAFF. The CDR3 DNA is TGCGCCAGCAGCCATGGACGGAACACTGAAGCTTTCTTT.

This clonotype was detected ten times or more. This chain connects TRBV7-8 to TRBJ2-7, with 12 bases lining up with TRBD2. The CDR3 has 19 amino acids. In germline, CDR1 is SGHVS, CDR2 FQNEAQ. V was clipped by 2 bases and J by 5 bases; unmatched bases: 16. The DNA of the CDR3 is TGTGCCAGCAGCTTAAATCCTAGCGGGAGGGATTTTGCATCCCACGAGCAGTACTTC. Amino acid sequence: CASSLNPSGRDFASHEQYF.

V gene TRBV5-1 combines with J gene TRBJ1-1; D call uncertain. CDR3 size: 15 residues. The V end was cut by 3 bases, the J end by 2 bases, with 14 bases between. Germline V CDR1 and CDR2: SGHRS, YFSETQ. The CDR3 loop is CASSSVTRVNTEAFF. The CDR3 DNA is TGCGCCAGCAGCTCAGTTACTAGGGTAAACACTGAAGCTTTCTTT.

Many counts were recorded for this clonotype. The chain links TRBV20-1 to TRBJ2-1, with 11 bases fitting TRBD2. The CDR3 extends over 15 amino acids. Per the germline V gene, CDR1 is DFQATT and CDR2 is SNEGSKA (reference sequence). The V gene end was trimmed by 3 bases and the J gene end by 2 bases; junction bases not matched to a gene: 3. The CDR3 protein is CSARDSGRAYNEQFF. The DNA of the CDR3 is TGCAGTGCTAGGGATAGCGGGAGGGCCTACAATGAGCAGTTCTTC.

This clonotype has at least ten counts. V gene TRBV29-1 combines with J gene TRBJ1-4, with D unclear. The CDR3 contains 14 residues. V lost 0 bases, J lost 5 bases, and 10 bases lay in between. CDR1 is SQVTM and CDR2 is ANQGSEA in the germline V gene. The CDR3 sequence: CSVEDGVKNEKLFF. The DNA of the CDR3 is TGCAGCGTTGAAGACGGGGTCAAGAATGAAAAACTGTTTTTT. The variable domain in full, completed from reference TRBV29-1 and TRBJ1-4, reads SAVISQKPSRDICQRGTSLTIQCQVDSQVTMMFWYRQQPGQSLTLIATANQGSEATYESGFVIDKFPISRPNLTFSTLTVSNMSPEDSSIYLCSVEDGVKNEKLFFGSGTQLSVL.

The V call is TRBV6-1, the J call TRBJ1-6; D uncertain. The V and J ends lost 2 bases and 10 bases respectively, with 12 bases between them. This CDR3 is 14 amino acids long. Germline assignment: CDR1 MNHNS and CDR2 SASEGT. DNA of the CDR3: TGTGCCAGCAGTGAAAATATTGGAGGATCACCCCTCCACTTT. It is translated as CASSENIGGSPLHF.

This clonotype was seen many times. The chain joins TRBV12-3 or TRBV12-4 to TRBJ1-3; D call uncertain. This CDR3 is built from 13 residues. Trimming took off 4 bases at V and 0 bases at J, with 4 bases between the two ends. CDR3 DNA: TGTGCCAGCAGTTATAACTCTGGAAACACCATATATTTT. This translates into CASSYNSGNTIYF.

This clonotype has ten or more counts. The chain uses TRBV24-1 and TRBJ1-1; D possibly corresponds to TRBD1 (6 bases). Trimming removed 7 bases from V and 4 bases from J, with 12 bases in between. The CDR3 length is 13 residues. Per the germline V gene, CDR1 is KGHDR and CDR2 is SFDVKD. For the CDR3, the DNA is TGTGCCACCAGCCAGGGGTTCGGCACTGAAGCTTTCTTT. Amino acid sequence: CATSQGFGTEAFF.

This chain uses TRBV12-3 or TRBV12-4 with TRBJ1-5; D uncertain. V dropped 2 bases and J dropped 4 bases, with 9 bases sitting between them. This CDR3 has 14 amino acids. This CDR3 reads CASSLRGDNQPQHF. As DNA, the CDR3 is TGTGCCAGCAGTTTACGCGGAGATAATCAGCCCCAGCATTTT.